One sample yielded the 8 T cell receptor beta chains listed below, sequenced in a study of T cell responses to AZD1222 COVID-19 vaccine (dated by TCRdb to 2020 to 2022). The time point label of this sample denotes: about 28 days (+/-7) after the second vaccine dose. Libraries were built with the immunoSEQ multiplex PCR assay. Imported from immuneACCESS, the table was reduced by TCRdb to in-frame sequences with V and J called. These copies leave out some clones; in studies compared against another copy, an unresolved V gene accounts for under half, and the cause of the remainder is not known. In all, the sample holds 200,000 or so clones, and under 95% of those were seen once. The ten biggest clones cover 1% of the sample. Sequencing used peripheral blood, obtained 28 days after the second AZD1222 dose. Receptors were obtained from an adult who received the AZD1222 COVID-19 vaccine.

This sequence joins TRBV28 and TRBJ1-1, with D possibly matching TRBD1 (5 bases). This CDR3 spans 13 amino acids. Germline V CDR1 and CDR2: MDHEN, SYDVKM. V lost 7 bases, J lost 8 bases, and 17 bases lay in between. The CDR3 sequence: CASTRGLGREAFF. The CDR3 nucleotides are TGTGCCAGCACCCGGGGCCTGGGGAGGGAAGCTTTCTTT.

This chain links TRBV5-1 with TRBJ1-1; TRBD1 is a possible D gene (5 bases). The CDR3 has 17 residues. Germline CDR1 is SGHRS and CDR2 is YFSETQ. The V gene lost 2 bases and the J gene lost 1 base, with 18 bases spanning the gap. The CDR3 bases are TGCGCCAGCAGCTTAAGGGCCTTGGACAAAGAGAACACTGAAGCTTTCTTT. This codes for CASSLRALDKENTEAFF.

The V call is TRBV7-9, the J call TRBJ1-4; no reliable D call. The V gene's germline CDR1 is SEHNR and CDR2 FQNEAQ (reference sequence). The CDR3 totals 15 residues. V shed 1 base and J shed 8 bases, with 14 bases lying between them. CDR3 loop: CASSLEYRLGEKLFF. Here the CDR3 DNA reads TGTGCCAGCAGCTTAGAGTACCGGTTGGGGGAAAAACTGTTTTTT.

The rearrangement joins TRBV3-1 (or the pseudogene TRBV3-2) to TRBJ1-6, with D tentatively TRBD1 (6 bases). This CDR3 is 16 amino acids long. Germline V gene lookup returns CDR1 LGHDT and CDR2 YNNKEL (reference sequence). Trimming left V 0 bases short and J 10 bases short, with 16 bases between. CDR3 loop: CASSQDSGVNGSPLHF. Here the CDR3 DNA reads TGTGCCAGCAGCCAAGATTCAGGGGTGAACGGATCACCCCTCCACTTT.

The chain combines TRBV12-3 or TRBV12-4 with TRBJ1-2; D gene uncertain. This CDR3 comprises 11 residues. Trimming took 6 bases from V and 9 from J, leaving 11 bases between them. Here the CDR3 reads CASRFRERYTF. The DNA for the CDR3 is TGTGCCAGCAGGTTCCGGGAGCGCTACACCTTC.

The table lists this clone with a few counts. The chain is built from TRBV4-1 and TRBJ1-2, with 7 bases identical to TRBD1. This CDR3 spans 16 amino acids. V dropped 0 bases and J dropped 3; count of bases not matched to a gene: 7. CDR1 MGHRA and CDR2 YSYEKL come from the germline V gene. CDR3 nucleotide sequence: TGCGCCAGCAGCCAAGATCCGGTCAGGGGGTACTATGGCTACACCTTC. Its protein product is CASSQDPVRGYYGYTF.

The chain combines TRBV7-9 with TRBJ2-1; TRBD2 might be the D (6 bases). The CDR3 runs 15 residues. The germline V gene has CDR1 SEHNR and CDR2 FQNEAQ (reference sequence). V was pared by 4 bases and J by 6 bases, with 16 bases between. The CDR3 nucleotides are TGTGCCAGCAGCTCAACTAGCATCGATCCCAATGAGCAGTTCTTC. Translated, it gives CASSSTSIDPNEQFF.

As regards this clone: Other DNA sequences in this sample translate to the same CDR3. This chain uses TRBV29-1 with TRBJ2-7; tentatively, D is TRBD2 (7 bases). CDR1 is SQVTM and CDR2 is ANQGSEA in the germline V gene. The CDR3 runs to 12 residues. Between the trimmed V and J ends, which lost 3 bases and 2 bases, there was a span of 8 bases. This CDR3 reads CSVEGGPYEQYF. Here the CDR3 DNA reads TGCAGCGTTGAGGGGGGGCCCTACGAGCAGTACTTC.